Presented here are 25 T cell receptor beta chains from one specimen sequenced in a study of identical twins. TCRdb itself ran the 5' RACE reads through MiXCR, one entry per CDR3 protein. The sample includes approximately 890,000 distinct CDR3 sequences, roughly an eighth of them seen just once. These data were also reused for a study on yellow fever vaccine responses in identical twins.

Sequencing input: PBMCs. Source of these receptors: a woman younger than 30 in good health.

The chain recombines TRBV12-3 or TRBV12-4 with TRBJ1-5, with 9 positions matching TRBD1. The CDR3 contains 15 residues. V gave up 5 bases and J gave up 7 bases; unmatched junction bases: 9. The CDR3 sequence: CASSAQQGAEQPQHF. The CDR3 nucleotides read TGTGCCAGCAGTGCGCAACAGGGGGCTGAACAGCCCCAGCATTTT.

In its sample, this clonotype was seen a few times. The genes are TRBV20-1 and TRBJ2-5, with D tentatively TRBD2 (8 bases). This CDR3 contains 16 residues. Germline V gene lookup returns CDR1 DFQATT and CDR2 SNEGSKA (reference sequence). V shed 6 bases and J shed 5 bases, with 25 bases lying between them. Here the CDR3 DNA reads TGCAGTGCCCCCCCAGGGGGGGTAGCGGGATTTGAGACCCAGTACTTC. Encoded protein: CSAPPGGVAGFETQYF.

This chain uses TRBV29-1 with TRBJ2-7; possible D gene TRBD1, 5 bases. The germline CDR1 and CDR2 sequences are SQVTM and ANQGSEA. V lost 6 bases and J 3 bases, leaving 12 bases between the germline ends. The CDR3 is 12 amino acids. CDR3 DNA: TGCAGCGTCCGACAGAAAATCTACGAGCAGTACTTC. Encoded protein: CSVRQKIYEQYF.

J is TRBJ2-1 and V is TRBV5-1; no firm D call. The CDR3 has 11 amino acids. CDR1 SGHRS and CDR2 YFSETQ come from the germline V gene. Trimming removed 4 bases from V and 10 bases from J, with 9 bases in between. The CDR3 sequence is CASSMGLEQFF. The CDR3 DNA is TGCGCCAGCAGCATGGGGTTGGAGCAGTTCTTC.

This chain connects TRBV15 to TRBJ2-3; 9 nucleotides align to TRBD2. Germline lookup yields CDR1 LNHNV and CDR2 YYDKDF (reference sequence). Trimming at V came to 1 base and at J to 0 bases, leaving 2 bases not matched to a gene. The CDR3 runs 16 residues. CDR3 in amino acids: CATSRGTSESTDTQYF. The CDR3 DNA reads TGTGCCACCAGCAGAGGGACTAGCGAGAGCACAGATACGCAGTATTTT. The full variable domain, rest sourced from reference TRBV15 and TRBJ2-3, is DAMVIQNPRYQVTQFGKPVTLSCSQTLNHNVMYWYQQKSSQAPKLLFHYYDKDFNNEADTPDNFQSRRPNTSFCFLDIRSPGLGDTAMYLCATSRGTSESTDTQYFGPGTRLTVL.

In this sample, this clonotype turned up a few times. This CDR3 is CATSESSGRGVDTQYF. As DNA, the CDR3 is TGTGCCACCAGTGAATCTAGCGGGAGAGGAGTAGATACGCAGTATTTT. The gene calls are TRBV24-1 and TRBJ2-3, with 10 bases lining up with TRBD2. Germline V gene sequence: CDR1 KGHDR, CDR2 SFDVKD. J gave up 5 bases and V 4 bases, and 8 bases lay outside the gene matches. The CDR3 spans 16 residues.

The V gene is TRBV2, the J gene TRBJ2-1, with 9 bases fitting TRBD2. V lost 7 bases, J lost 8 bases, and 6 bases stayed unmatched. CDR1 is SNHLY and CDR2 is FYNNEI in the germline V gene. The CDR3 has 13 amino acids. The CDR3: CASNTRGGDEQFF. The CDR3 bases are TGTGCCAGCAACACGCGGGGGGGCGATGAGCAGTTCTTC.

This clonotype was seen a handful of times. The chain joins TRBV14 to TRBJ2-7; unclear D gene. Germline CDR1 is SGHDN and CDR2 is FVKESK. Trimming cost V 2 bases and J 0 bases, with 5 bases left between them. This CDR3 has 13 amino acids. CDR3 sequence: CASSQQDSYEQYF. The CDR3 nucleotides are TGTGCCAGCAGCCAACAGGACTCCTACGAGCAGTACTTC.

This clonotype appeared many times. The chain joins TRBV12-3 or TRBV12-4 to TRBJ1-2; D uncertain. CDR3 size: 14 residues. Trimming stripped 10 bases from V and 6 bases from J, with 21 bases between. The CDR3 DNA is TGTGCCACCAGCCGTGACCCAGGAACCGATGGCTACACCTTC. Translating gives CATSRDPGTDGYTF.

This clonotype occurred a few times. The chain employs TRBV4-1 and TRBJ2-2, with 10 bases fitting TRBD2. Germline CDR1 reads MGHRA; CDR2 reads YSYEKL. The CDR3 spans 18 residues. The V gene end was trimmed by 4 bases and the J gene end by 4 bases; junction bases not matched to a gene: 12. The DNA for the CDR3 is TGCGCCAGCAGCCCTCTTCGGCTAGCGGGAGAGAGCACCGGGGAGCTGTTTTTT. The encoded protein is CASSPLRLAGESTGELFF.

This clonotype was detected only a few times. The chain uses TRBV5-1 and TRBJ2-7; 8 nucleotides align to TRBD1. V lost 0 bases to trimming and J lost 12 bases; unmatched junction nucleotides: 5. The CDR3 is 12 amino acids. Germline CDR1 and CDR2: SGHRS and YFSETQ. The chain's CDR3 is CASSLARTGPYV. Here the CDR3 DNA reads TGCGCCAGCAGCTTGGCCAGGACAGGGCCGTACGTC.

V gene TRBV28 combines with J gene TRBJ1-3; no definite D call. The CDR3 extends over 14 amino acids. V was pared by 3 bases and J by 3 bases, with 9 bases between. Germline loops: CDR1 MDHEN, CDR2 SYDVKM. The CDR3 DNA follows: TGTGCCAGCAGTTTCCCCCCAGTTGGAAACACCATATATTTT. Translation gives CASSFPPVGNTIYF.

The rearrangement joins TRBV12-3 or TRBV12-4 to TRBJ2-7; the match to TRBD2 covers 9 bases. V dropped 3 bases and J dropped 9; count of bases not matched to a gene: 0. This CDR3 comprises 11 residues. The CDR3 here is CASSFSGRQYF. The CDR3 DNA follows: TGTGCCAGCAGTTTTAGCGGGAGGCAGTACTTC.

There are many counts of this clonotype. This chain connects TRBV12-3 or TRBV12-4 to TRBJ2-1; D is possibly TRBD2 (6 bases). The CDR3 extends over 16 amino acids. V dropped 3 bases and J dropped 7 bases, with 19 bases sitting between them. CDR3: CASSLGGEGFQNEQFF. CDR3 sequence (DNA): TGTGCCAGCAGTTTGGGCGGGGAAGGGTTTCAGAATGAGCAGTTCTTC.

The chain is built from TRBV6-1 and TRBJ1-5, with D perhaps TRBD1 (6 bases). V lost 6 bases to trimming and J lost 6 bases, with 12 bases between them. The CDR3 is 13 amino acids. Germline V gene sequence: CDR1 MNHNS, CDR2 SASEGT. The CDR3 DNA reads as TGTGCCAGCAGACAGGGAGGTGCTCAGCCCCAGCATTTT. It translates to CASRQGGAQPQHF.

The J gene is TRBJ1-6, the V gene TRBV3-1, with a weak D call TRBD1 (5 bases). Germline CDR1 reads LGHDT; CDR2 reads YNNKEL (reference sequence). The CDR3 loop spans 15 amino acids. Trimming took 0 bases from V and 4 from J, leaving 7 bases between them. CDR3 nucleotides: TGTGCCAGCAGCCAAGACGGACAATATAATTCACCCCTCCACTTT. The encoded protein is CASSQDGQYNSPLHF.

The rearrangement uses TRBV20-1 and TRBJ2-7, with TRBD2 matching 13 bases. The CDR3 has 13 residues. Per germline, CDR1 DFQATT and CDR2 SNEGSKA (reference sequence). Trimming at V came to 5 bases and at J to 4 bases, leaving 2 bases not matched to a gene. The CDR3 spells CSAQTSGRYEQYF. In DNA form, the CDR3 reads TGCAGTGCTCAGACTAGCGGGAGGTACGAGCAGTACTTC.

This clonotype was observed a few times. The chain recombines TRBV9 with TRBJ1-2; the D gene is possibly TRBD1 (5 bases). The V gene's germline CDR1 is SGDLS and CDR2 YYNGEE. CDR3 length equals 14 residues. The V and J ends lost 8 bases and 0 bases respectively, with 14 bases between them. CDR3 nucleotides: TGTGCCAGTACAAGGGACGGACCTAACTATGGCTACACCTTC. Protein product: CASTRDGPNYGYTF.

This clonotype was seen more than once but under ten times. The CDR3 loop is CASSLAEEDNEQFF. Here the CDR3 DNA reads TGTGCCAGCAGCTTGGCCGAGGAGGACAATGAGCAGTTCTTC. The V gene is TRBV5-5, the J gene TRBJ2-1; a possible D gene is TRBD2 (5 bases). Trimming stripped 0 bases from V and 5 bases from J, with 9 bases between. The germline gives CDR1 SGHKS, CDR2 YYEKEE (reference sequence). The CDR3 has 14 residues.

V gene TRBV27 combines with J gene TRBJ1-1; perhaps TRBD1 as D (5 bases). The V end lost 7 bases, the J end lost 3 bases, and 15 bases lay between the germline ends. The CDR3 consists of 14 residues. Germline values: CDR1 MNHEY, CDR2 SMNVEV (reference sequence). The CDR3 region is CASMRWGGDTEAFF. The DNA of the CDR3 is TGTGCCAGCATGAGATGGGGCGGGGACACTGAAGCTTTCTTT.

A word on this clonotype: The junction and the germline gene differ at one end; a read error may be behind it. The J gene is TRBJ2-2, the V gene TRBV12-3 or TRBV12-4; D not certain. The CDR3 has 14 residues. As DNA, the CDR3 is TGTGCCAGCAGACCTCCAACGAACGCCGGGGAGCTGTTTTTT. Translation: CASRPPTNAGELFF.

The rearrangement uses TRBV18 and TRBJ1-2; the match to TRBD1 covers 9 bases. The germline CDR1 and CDR2 sequences are KGHSH and LQKENI. The CDR3 covers 14 residues. V lost 2 bases and J lost 8; bases outside the gene matches: 6. CDR3 sequence (DNA): TGTGCCAGCTCACCAACGACAGGGGGTCAGGGCTACACCTTC. This gives the protein CASSPTTGGQGYTF. Variable domain in full (rest from reference TRBV18 and TRBJ1-2): NAGVMQNPRHLVRRRGQEARLRCSPMKGHSHVYWYRQLPEEGLKFMVYLQKENIIDESGMPKERFSAEFPKEGPSILRIQQVVRGDSAAYFCASSPTTGGQGYTFGSGTRLTVV.

This clonotype was observed a few times. The chain recombines TRBV6-1 with TRBJ2-1; D remains unclear. The V and J ends lost 1 base and 4 bases respectively, with 8 bases between them. This CDR3 contains 14 residues. In germline, CDR1 is MNHNS, CDR2 SASEGT. In DNA form, the CDR3 reads TGTGCCAGCAGTGAAGGGTCGGAGTACAATGAGCAGTTCTTC. It encodes CASSEGSEYNEQFF.

This clonotype was detected ten times or more. The V gene is TRBV6-1, the J gene TRBJ1-2; D is unclear. Per the germline V gene, CDR1 is MNHNS and CDR2 is SASEGT. V shed 2 bases and J shed 4 bases, with 5 bases lying between them. The CDR3 totals 12 residues. CDR3 amino acids: CASSEKSYGYTF. CDR3 sequence (DNA): TGTGCCAGCAGTGAAAAGAGCTATGGCTACACCTTC.

This clonotype was counted a few times. The V and J genes are TRBV11-2 and TRBJ2-7; 10 nucleotides align to TRBD1. The CDR3 is 15 amino acids. The germline CDR1 and CDR2 sequences are SGHAT and FQNNGV. V was clipped by 5 bases and J by 1 base; unmatched bases: 5. The CDR3 loop reads CASSDRDRGSYEQYV. The CDR3 nucleotides are TGTGCCAGCAGCGACCGGGACAGGGGTTCCTACGAGCAGTACGTC.